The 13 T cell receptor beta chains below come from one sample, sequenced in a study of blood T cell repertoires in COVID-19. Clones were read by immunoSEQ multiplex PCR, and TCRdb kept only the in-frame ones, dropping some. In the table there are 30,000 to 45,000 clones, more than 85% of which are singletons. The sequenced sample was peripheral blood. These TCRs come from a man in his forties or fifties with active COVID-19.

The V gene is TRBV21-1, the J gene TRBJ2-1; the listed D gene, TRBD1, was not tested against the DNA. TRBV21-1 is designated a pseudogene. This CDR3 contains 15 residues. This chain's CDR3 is CASSILGDRDNEQFF. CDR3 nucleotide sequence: TGTGCCAGCAGCATCCTTGGGGACAGGGACAATGAGCAGTTCTTC.

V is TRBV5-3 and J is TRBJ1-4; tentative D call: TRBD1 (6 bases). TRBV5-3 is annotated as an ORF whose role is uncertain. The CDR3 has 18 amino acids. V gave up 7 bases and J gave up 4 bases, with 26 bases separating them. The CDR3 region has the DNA TGTGCCAGACATATTTTAACCCCGGACAGAAACTATAATGAAAAACTGTTTTTT. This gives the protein CARHILTPDRNYNEKLFF.

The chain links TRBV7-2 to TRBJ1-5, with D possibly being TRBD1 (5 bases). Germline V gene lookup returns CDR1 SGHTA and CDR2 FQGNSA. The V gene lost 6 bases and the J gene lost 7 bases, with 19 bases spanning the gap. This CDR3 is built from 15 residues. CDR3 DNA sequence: TGTGCCAGCAGTCTGGGCAACAGGCCCAGGCAGCCCCAGCATTTT. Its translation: CASSLGNRPRQPQHF.

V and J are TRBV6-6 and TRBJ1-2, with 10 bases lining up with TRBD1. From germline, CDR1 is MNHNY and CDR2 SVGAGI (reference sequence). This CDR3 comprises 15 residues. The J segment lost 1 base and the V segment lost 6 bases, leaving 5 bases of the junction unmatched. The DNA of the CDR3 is TGTGCCAGCAGGACAGGGGGCGCGGGTAACTATGGCTACACCTTC. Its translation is CASRTGGAGNYGYTF.

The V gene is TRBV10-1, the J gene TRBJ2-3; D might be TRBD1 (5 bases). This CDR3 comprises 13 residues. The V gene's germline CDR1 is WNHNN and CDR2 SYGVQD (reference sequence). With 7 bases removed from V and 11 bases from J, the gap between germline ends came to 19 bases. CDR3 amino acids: CASNQGVGYEQYF. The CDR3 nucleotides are TGCGCCAGCAATCAAGGGGTGGGATATGAGCAGTATTTT.

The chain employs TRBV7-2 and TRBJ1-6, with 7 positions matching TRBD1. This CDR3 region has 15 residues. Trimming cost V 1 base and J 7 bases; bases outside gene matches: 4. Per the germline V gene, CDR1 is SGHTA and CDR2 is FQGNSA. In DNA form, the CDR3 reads TGTGCCAGCAGCTTAGTAGGGGGCCCGAATTCACCCCTCCACTTT. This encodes CASSLVGGPNSPLHF. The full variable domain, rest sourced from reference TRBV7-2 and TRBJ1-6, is GAGVSQSPSNKVTEKGKDVELRCDPISGHTALYWYRQSLGQGLEFLIYFQGNSAPDKSGLPSDRFSAERTGGSVSTLTIQRTQQEDSAVYLCASSLVGGPNSPLHFGNGTRLTVT.

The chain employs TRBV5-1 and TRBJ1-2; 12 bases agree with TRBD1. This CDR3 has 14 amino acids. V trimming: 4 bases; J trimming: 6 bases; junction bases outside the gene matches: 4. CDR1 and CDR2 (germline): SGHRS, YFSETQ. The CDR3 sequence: CASSPGTGGDGYTF. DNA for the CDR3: TGCGCCAGCAGCCCTGGGACAGGGGGCGATGGCTACACCTTC.

The CDR3 is CASSQPSGSRETQYF. Here the CDR3 DNA reads TGCGCCAGCAGCCAGCCTAGCGGGAGTCGTGAGACCCAGTACTTC. This chain uses TRBV5-1 with TRBJ2-5; 10 nucleotides match TRBD2. Germline V gene lookup returns CDR1 SGHRS and CDR2 YFSETQ. V trimming: 4 bases; J trimming: 5 bases; junction bases outside the gene matches: 8. The CDR3 is 15 amino acids.

The CDR3 DNA follows: TGTGCCAGCAGTGAGGGACAGGGGCTCTACGAGCAGTACTTC. This sequence encodes CASSEGQGLYEQYF. The gene calls are TRBV2 and TRBJ2-7; 10 bases align to TRBD1. This CDR3 contains 14 residues. In germline, CDR1 is SNHLY, CDR2 FYNNEI. The V and J ends lost 3 bases and 3 bases, in that order; junction bases with no gene match: 2.

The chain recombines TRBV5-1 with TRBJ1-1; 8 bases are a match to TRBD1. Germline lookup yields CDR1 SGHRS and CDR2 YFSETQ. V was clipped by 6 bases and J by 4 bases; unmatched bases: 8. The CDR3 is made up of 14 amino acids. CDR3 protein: CASNKEQGGTEAFF. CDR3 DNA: TGCGCCAGCAACAAAGAACAGGGGGGCACTGAAGCTTTCTTT.

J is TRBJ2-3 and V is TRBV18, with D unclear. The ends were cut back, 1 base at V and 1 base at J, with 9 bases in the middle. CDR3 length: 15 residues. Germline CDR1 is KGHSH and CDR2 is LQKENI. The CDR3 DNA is TGTGCCAGCTCACCACAGCGTGTAGGCACAGATACGCAGTATTTT. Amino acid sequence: CASSPQRVGTDTQYF.

Here the CDR3 DNA reads TGTGCCAGCAGCTTAGCGGCGGGAGGGCCGCCCTACGAGCAGTACTTC. Translation gives CASSLAAGGPPYEQYF. The chain combines TRBV7-6 with TRBJ2-7, with TRBD2 matching 9 bases. Per germline, CDR1 SGHVS and CDR2 FNYEAQ. The CDR3 consists of 16 residues. Germline trimming cut 0 bases from V and 2 bases from J; bases unmatched to any gene: 5.

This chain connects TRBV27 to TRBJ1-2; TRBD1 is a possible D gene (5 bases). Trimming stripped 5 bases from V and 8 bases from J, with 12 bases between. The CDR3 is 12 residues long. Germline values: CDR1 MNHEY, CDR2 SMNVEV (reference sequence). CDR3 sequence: CASSPNRSGYTF. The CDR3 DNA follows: TGTGCCAGCAGTCCGAACAGGAGCGGCTACACCTTC.